A selection of T cell receptor beta chains follows, all from one sample in a study of blood T cell repertoires in COVID-19. Clones were sequenced by immunoSEQ multiplex PCR, and TCRdb holds only the in-frame ones, with some missing. The sample gives more than 200,000 clones, around nine tenths of which show up once; less than 3% is in the top ten. The sample consisted of peripheral blood. These TCRs come from a woman aged 55-75 years with acute or convalescent COVID-19. Both conserved end residues are part of each CDR3. D genes are given only for firm matches. The listing skips clone size in some rows; elsewhere it reads once, few, many or a size class.

abundance	v_gene	d_gene	len	j_gene	CDR3aa	CDR3nt
NA	TRBV6-5	NA	15	TRBJ1-1	CASSAVRGKNTEAFF	TGTGCCAGCAGCGCGGTGCGGGGGAAGAACACTGAAGCTTTCTTT
NA	TRBV5-1	TRBD2	18	TRBJ2-2	CASSRITPREENTGELFF	TGCGCCAGCAGCCGAATCACACCGCGGGAGGAGAACACCGGGGAGCTGTTTTTT
NA	TRBV19	NA	13	TRBJ1-5	CASEDTRNQPQHF	TGTGCCAGCGAGGACACCCGGAATCAGCCCCAGCATTTT
NA	TRBV18	TRBD2	15	TRBJ2-7	CASSPSGTRAYEQYF	TGTGCCAGCTCACCAAGCGGGACTAGGGCCTACGAGCAGTACTTC
NA	TRBV15	NA	16	TRBJ1-6	CATSRDGPGEGSPLHF	TGTGCCACCAGCAGAGACGGGCCAGGGGAAGGTTCACCCCTCCACTTT
NA	TRBV3-1/TRBV3-2	NA	15	TRBJ2-1	CASSQVGANYNEQFF	TGTGCCAGCAGCCAAGTGGGGGCAAACTACAATGAGCAGTTCTTC
NA	TRBV12-5	TRBD1	14	TRBJ2-3	CASGLGTGSDTQYF	TGTGCTAGTGGACTAGGGACAGGGTCAGATACGCAGTATTTT
NA	TRBV5-5	NA	19	TRBJ1-3	CASSLFPTPDSRIGNTIYF	TGTGCCAGCAGCTTGTTCCCCACCCCGGACAGTAGAATAGGAAACACCATATATTTT
once	TRBV7-6	NA	13	TRBJ2-7	CASSSSRGYEQYF	TGTGCCAGCAGCTCTTCCAGGGGTTACGAGCAGTACTTC
NA	TRBV18	TRBD2	16	TRBJ2-2	CASSPVAGGITGELFF	TGTGCCAGCTCACCGGTCGCGGGAGGCATCACCGGGGAGCTGTTTTTT
few	TRBV6-5	TRBD2	15	TRBJ2-7	CASSRGTSGPYEQYF	TGTGCCAGCAGCCGAGGGACTAGCGGACCCTACGAGCAGTACTTC
NA	TRBV5-1	NA	13	TRBJ1-1	CASSFGQNTEAFF	TGCGCCAGCAGCTTCGGACAGAACACTGAAGCTTTCTTT
NA	TRBV7-9	NA	14	TRBJ1-1	CASNSGWDSTEAFF	TGTGCCAGCAACTCCGGATGGGACTCCACTGAAGCTTTCTTT
NA	TRBV2	TRBD1	13	TRBJ1-4	CASLQGLSEKLFF	TGTGCCAGCCTACAGGGGCTTAGTGAAAAACTGTTTTTT
NA	TRBV6-5	NA	15	TRBJ2-2	CASSYSTQGAGELFF	TGTGCCAGCAGTTACTCGACGCAGGGCGCCGGGGAGCTGTTTTTT
NA	TRBV19	TRBD1	14	TRBJ1-1	CASTMDRVAAEAFF	TGTGCCAGTACCATGGACAGGGTCGCCGCTGAAGCTTTCTTT
NA	TRBV5-1	NA	15	TRBJ1-6	CASRHRVGAESPLHF	TGCGCCAGCAGGCACAGGGTTGGGGCGGAATCACCCCTCCACTTT
NA	TRBV28	NA	18	TRBJ2-1	CASSLTGLGGNSYNEQFF	TGTGCCAGCAGTTTAACGGGTTTGGGCGGGAACTCCTACAATGAGCAGTTCTTC
NA	TRBV6-4	TRBD2	18	TRBJ2-2	CASSDSIVGGPNTGELFF	TGTGCCAGCAGTGACTCGATAGTGGGAGGGCCGAACACCGGGGAGCTGTTTTTT
NA	TRBV4-3	TRBD1	18	TRBJ2-2	CASSQDTGALYAGGELFF	TGCGCCAGCAGCCAGGACACAGGGGCTCTCTATGCGGGCGGGGAGCTGTTTTTT
NA	TRBV3-1/TRBV3-2	NA	14	TRBJ1-6	CASSKKGQYSPLHF	TGTGCCAGCAGCAAAAAAGGACAGTATTCACCCCTCCACTTT
few	TRBV6-6	NA	13	TRBJ1-1	CASSYSRNTEAFF	TGTGCCAGCAGTTACTCGAGGAACACTGAAGCTTTCTTT
once	TRBV3-1/TRBV3-2	NA	15	TRBJ1-3	CASSQTGLAGNTIYF	TGTGCCAGCAGCCAAACAGGGCTAGCTGGAAACACCATATATTTT
once	TRBV6-1	NA	12	TRBJ1-1	CASSDGGDEAFF	TGTGCCAGCAGTGATGGGGGGGATGAAGCTTTCTTT
NA	TRBV19	NA	14	TRBJ1-5	CASSIVAGNQPQHF	TGTGCCAGTAGTATAGTGGCCGGCAATCAGCCCCAGCATTTT
NA	TRBV30	NA	12	TRBJ1-1	CAWSANRAEAFF	TGTGCCTGGAGTGCTAACAGGGCAGAAGCTTTCTTT
NA	TRBV20-1	TRBD2	14	TRBJ2-7	CSASSGRVQAEQYF	TGCAGTGCTAGTAGCGGGAGAGTTCAGGCGGAGCAGTACTTC